The clone carrying this TCR beta chain was counted between two and nine times. The data stem from a study of Graves' ophthalmopathy and Graves' hyperthyroidism. As for the study in general: Stable hyperthyroidism meant no ophthalmopathy within 18 months of follow-up.

This CDR3 spans 15 amino acids. Trimming removed 6 bases from V and 2 bases from J; junction bases left unmatched: 7. TCR beta CDR3 amplification used RNA transcripts. A first-round RT-PCR used HTBI primers, followed by a second-round multiplex PCR. TCRdb reprocessed the multiplex PCR reads with MiXCR, giving one entry per CDR3 protein. The top ten hold 11% of the sample, which has over a million distinct CDR3 sequences, roughly 35% seen once. The rearrangement links TRBV12-3 or TRBV12-4 to TRBJ1-5; 7 bases align to TRBD1. This clonotype was obtained from an adult man with Graves' hyperthyroidism. The specimen sequenced was peripheral blood or thyroid tissue (not recorded which). Here the CDR3 reads CASRTVGQGNQPQHF. The CDR3 DNA reads as TGTGCCAGCAGAACTGTAGGACAGGGCAATCAGCCCCAGCATTTT.